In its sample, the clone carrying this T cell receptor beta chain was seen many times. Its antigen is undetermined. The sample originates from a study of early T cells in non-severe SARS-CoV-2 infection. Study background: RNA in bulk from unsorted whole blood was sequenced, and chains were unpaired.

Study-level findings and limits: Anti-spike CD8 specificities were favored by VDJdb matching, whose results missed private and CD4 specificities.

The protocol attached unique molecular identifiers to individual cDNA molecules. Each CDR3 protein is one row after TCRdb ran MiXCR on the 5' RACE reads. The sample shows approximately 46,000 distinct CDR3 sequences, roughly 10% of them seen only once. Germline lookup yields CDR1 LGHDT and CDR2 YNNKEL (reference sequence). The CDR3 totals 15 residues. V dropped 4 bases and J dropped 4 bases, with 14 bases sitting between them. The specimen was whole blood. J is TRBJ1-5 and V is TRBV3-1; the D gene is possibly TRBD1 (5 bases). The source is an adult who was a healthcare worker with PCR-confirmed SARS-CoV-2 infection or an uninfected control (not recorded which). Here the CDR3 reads CASSPTEGMNQPQHF. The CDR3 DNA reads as TGTGCCAGCAGCCCAACCGAGGGGATGAATCAGCCCCAGCATTTT.